The 13 T cell receptor beta chains in this list originate from one sample, sequenced in a study of blood T cell repertoires in COVID-19. Here immunoSEQ multiplex PCR was the method, and the copy in TCRdb shows in-frame clones only, minus some. The table records 300,000 to 400,000 clones, around 87% of them present only once. The sample taken for sequencing was PBMCs or T cells enriched from blood (not recorded which). The receptors originated from a woman aged 30 to 39 with acute COVID-19.

The chain carries TRBV12-3 or TRBV12-4 and TRBJ2-5, with 9 bases aligning to TRBD2. The CDR3 loop spans 13 amino acids. V shed 5 bases, J shed 2 bases, and the junction held 0 bases outside the gene matches. CDR3 nucleotide sequence: TGTGCCAGCAGTGCGGGGGGGCAAGAGACCCAGTACTTC. Translating gives CASSAGGQETQYF.

Only one count was recorded for this clone. The V call is TRBV4-1, the J call TRBJ2-2, with 9 nucleotides matching TRBD1. The CDR3 is made up of 15 amino acids. The J segment lost 6 bases and the V segment lost 2 bases, leaving 4 bases of the junction unmatched. Germline CDR1 reads MGHRA; CDR2 reads YSYEKL. The CDR3 here is CASSQTGGVAGELFF. In nucleotides, the CDR3 is TGCGCCAGCAGCCAAACAGGGGGCGTTGCCGGGGAGCTGTTTTTT.

This clone was recorded once. The chain combines TRBV6-4 with TRBJ1-2; D not certain. Trimming removed 5 bases from V and 1 base from J, with 11 bases in between. Germline CDR1 reads MRHNA; CDR2 reads SNTAGT. This CDR3 has 14 residues. The CDR3 nucleotides read TGTGCCAGCAGTCCCGGGAAGGGTAACTATGGCTACACCTTC. This encodes CASSPGKGNYGYTF.

V usage is TRBV5-1 and J usage is TRBJ2-2; D unresolved. Per the germline V gene, CDR1 is SGHRS and CDR2 is YFSETQ. The CDR3 consists of 16 residues. Trimming cost V 0 bases and J 0 bases, with 9 bases left between them. Here the CDR3 reads CASSLGLTTNTGELFF. The DNA of the CDR3 is TGCGCCAGCAGCTTGGGACTGACGACGAACACCGGGGAGCTGTTTTTT.

The chain links TRBV27 to TRBJ1-1; 7 bases match TRBD1. The CDR3 has 16 amino acids. V trimming: 6 bases; J trimming: 1 base; junction bases outside the gene matches: 11. Per germline, CDR1 MNHEY and CDR2 SMNVEV (reference sequence). DNA of the CDR3: TGTGCCAGCAGCCCGAAACCGACAGGGCGGAACACTGAAGCTTTCTTT. Translating it yields CASSPKPTGRNTEAFF.

This chain uses TRBV4-1 with TRBJ1-2; 8 positions match TRBD1. Germline CDR1 reads MGHRA; CDR2 reads YSYEKL. The CDR3 covers 17 residues. J lost 6 bases, V lost 0 bases, and 12 bases had no gene match. The CDR3 DNA reads as TGCGCCAGCAGCCAAGAGGCCGCTTTCAGGGGGCTCGATGGCTACACCTTC. It codes for CASSQEAAFRGLDGYTF.

CDR3 sequence: CAWSPIRETQYF. The CDR3 nucleotides read TGTGCCTGGAGTCCGATACGGGAGACCCAGTACTTC. V usage is TRBV30 and J usage is TRBJ2-5; D gene uncertain. Germline CDR1 GTSNPN, CDR2 SVGIG (reference sequence). V lost 2 bases and J 5 bases, leaving 9 bases between the germline ends. CDR3 length: 12 residues.

The genes are TRBV5-8 and TRBJ1-5; D uncertain. Germline CDR1 and CDR2: SGHTS and YDEGEE. Trimming left V 0 bases short and J 2 bases short, with 15 bases between. The CDR3 has 17 residues. CDR3 in DNA: TGTGCCAGCAGCTTGGGACACGGAACGAACCGCAATCAGCCCCAGCATTTT. Protein: CASSLGHGTNRNQPQHF.

This chain uses TRBV5-1 with TRBJ1-2, with 7 bases aligning to TRBD1. The CDR3 has 14 amino acids. Germline trimming cut 3 bases from V and 7 bases from J; bases unmatched to any gene: 9. The germline gives CDR1 SGHRS, CDR2 YFSETQ. Here the CDR3 reads CASSSKSGGGGYTF. CDR3 in DNA: TGCGCCAGCAGCTCCAAATCAGGGGGTGGTGGCTACACCTTC.

This clone occurred a few times. The rearrangement joins TRBV6-1 to TRBJ1-3; D possibly corresponds to TRBD1 (5 bases). The germline gives CDR1 MNHNS, CDR2 SASEGT. V was trimmed by 3 bases and J by 2 bases, leaving 11 bases between them. The CDR3 totals 15 residues. The CDR3 protein is CASSDPDRAGNTIYF. The CDR3 coding sequence is TGTGCCAGCAGTGACCCCGACAGAGCTGGAAACACCATATATTTT.

The V gene is TRBV6-4, the J gene TRBJ2-1; 8 bases agree with TRBD2. Germline V gives CDR1 MRHNA, CDR2 SNTAGT. The V and J ends lost 0 bases and 10 bases, in that order; junction bases with no gene match: 8. The CDR3 contains 15 residues. The CDR3 spells CASSDSTTSVREQFF. DNA for the CDR3: TGTGCCAGCAGTGACTCGACGACTAGCGTACGGGAGCAGTTCTTC.

The J gene is TRBJ2-7, the V gene TRBV19; 9 bases match TRBD1. V lost 5 bases, J lost 2 bases, and 4 bases stayed unmatched. The V gene's germline CDR1 is LNHDA and CDR2 SQIVND (reference sequence). The CDR3 has 14 residues. The CDR3 DNA reads as TGTGCCAGTAGTGCGGGACAGGGCCCCTACGAGCAGTACTTC. Translation: CASSAGQGPYEQYF.

The chain recombines TRBV24-1 with TRBJ1-1; 7 bases are shared with TRBD1. The CDR3 extends over 15 amino acids. V trimming: 5 bases; J trimming: 0 bases; junction bases outside the gene matches: 5. Germline assignment: CDR1 KGHDR and CDR2 SFDVKD. For the CDR3, the DNA is TGTGCCACCAGTGCCTCGGACAGGATGAACACTGAAGCTTTCTTT. Translating it yields CATSASDRMNTEAFF.